Listed here are 30 T cell receptor beta chains from one sample, sequenced in a study of a mutant IDH1 vaccine in newly diagnosed glioma. Repertoires were generated with immunoSEQ multiplex PCR, while TCRdb's copy carries only in-frame clones and drops some. The table includes tens of thousands of clones, roughly 80% detected once. Their antigen targets remain unknown. Specified time point: week 35, safety follow-up. Every vaccine dose comprised 300 ug of mutant IDH1 20-mer peptide plus topical imiquimod. Sequencing used PBMCs, obtained from a glioma patient whose treatment included an IDH1 peptide vaccine. The receptors were sampled from a middle-aged man with glioma.

The J gene is TRBJ1-1, the V gene TRBV10-3, with D tentatively TRBD1 (5 bases). CDR1 is ENHRY, CDR2 SYGVKD, per germline. The CDR3 totals 12 residues. V shed 3 bases and J shed 5 bases, with 7 bases lying between them. For the CDR3, the DNA is TGTGCCATCAGTGACAGGGAGACTGAAGCTTTCTTT. This encodes CAISDRETEAFF.

The chain has TRBV18 and TRBJ1-1; 7 bases align to TRBD1. V shed 0 bases and J 0 bases; nucleotides not matched to a gene: 4. The CDR3 length is 16 residues. Germline assignment: CDR1 KGHSH and CDR2 LQKENI. The DNA for the CDR3 is TGTGCCAGCTCACCACCAAAAACAGGGGTGAACACTGAAGCTTTCTTT. It is translated as CASSPPKTGVNTEAFF.

The chain is built from TRBV6-5 and TRBJ1-1; D is uncertain. Trimming pared 5 bases from V and 10 bases from J, leaving 20 bases between. The CDR3 runs 14 residues. The germline V gene encodes CDR1 MNHEY and CDR2 SVGAGI. CDR3 in amino acids: CASSPGRPITVAFF. CDR3 DNA sequence: TGTGCCAGCAGTCCCGGACGGCCCATCACGGTAGCTTTCTTT.

V is TRBV2 and J is TRBJ2-3; D remains unclear. The CDR3 runs 15 residues. The ends were cut back, 2 bases at V and 2 bases at J, with 11 bases in the middle. Germline V gives CDR1 SNHLY, CDR2 FYNNEI. The CDR3 protein is CASSETPAFTDTQYF. For the CDR3, the DNA is TGTGCCAGCAGTGAAACCCCAGCGTTCACAGATACGCAGTATTTT.

The chain employs TRBV6-6 and TRBJ1-1, with D possibly TRBD1 on 5 matching bases. There are 14 residues in the CDR3. Germline V gene sequence: CDR1 MNHNY, CDR2 SVGAGI (reference sequence). V lost 11 bases and J lost 8, with 24 bases in between. DNA for the CDR3: TGTGCCTCGTCGAGTAGGGGACTTAGTACCGAAGCTTTCTTT. It translates to CASSSRGLSTEAFF.

The rearrangement uses TRBV27 and TRBJ2-7; D remains unclear. Germline values: CDR1 MNHEY, CDR2 SMNVEV (reference sequence). The length of the CDR3 is 12 residues. The V end was cut by 6 bases, the J end by 3 bases, with 9 bases between. The CDR3 loop is CASSSGYYEQYF. The CDR3, as DNA: TGTGCCAGCAGCTCCGGGTACTACGAGCAGTACTTC.

The rearrangement uses TRBV6-1 and TRBJ1-1; D call uncertain. The V gene lost 5 bases and the J gene lost 6 bases, with 16 bases spanning the gap. Germline V CDR1 and CDR2: MNHNS, SASEGT. The CDR3 runs 14 residues. The DNA of the CDR3 is TGTGCCAGCAGTCGAAAGGCAGTAATGCCTGAAGCTTTCTTT. This gives the protein CASSRKAVMPEAFF.

The chain employs TRBV30 and TRBJ2-3; no reliable D call. In germline, CDR1 is GTSNPN, CDR2 SVGIG (reference sequence). The CDR3 runs 15 residues. Trimming took 5 bases from V and 0 from J, leaving 15 bases between them. CDR3 loop: CAWGFRDTSTDTQYF. In nucleotides, the CDR3 is TGTGCCTGGGGATTTAGAGATACTAGCACAGATACGCAGTATTTT.

Only a few counts were recorded for this clone. The V call is TRBV9, the J call TRBJ2-1; 8 bases map to TRBD2. The ends lost 3 bases at V and 4 bases at J; junction bases unmatched: 9. The CDR3 is 16 residues long. The germline V gene encodes CDR1 SGDLS and CDR2 YYNGEE. CDR3 sequence (DNA): TGTGCCAGCAGCGCAGACCCCGCTAGCGGGTACAATGAGCAGTTCTTC. It is translated as CASSADPASGYNEQFF.

In its sample, this clone was seen a few times. CDR3 sequence reads: CASSRGQGTTEAFF. DNA of the CDR3: TGTGCCAGCAGCCGAGGACAGGGAACCACTGAAGCTTTCTTT. The J gene is TRBJ1-1, the V gene TRBV5-6, with 8 bases matching TRBD1. The germline CDR1 and CDR2 sequences are SGHDT and YYEEEE. V was clipped by 4 bases and J by 4 bases; unmatched bases: 6. The CDR3 covers 14 residues.

The V call is TRBV5-1, the J call TRBJ2-2; possibly TRBD1 or TRBD2 for D (5 bases each). Per the germline V gene, CDR1 is SGHRS and CDR2 is YFSETQ. The CDR3 is 14 amino acids. V dropped 1 base and J dropped 6 bases, with 10 bases sitting between them. CDR3 loop: CASSLFRGPGELFF. CDR3 bases: TGCGCCAGCAGCTTGTTTCGGGGCCCCGGGGAGCTGTTTTTT.

V usage is TRBV25-1 and J usage is TRBJ1-4; no clear D. Between the trimmed V and J ends, which lost 3 bases and 3 bases, there was a span of 14 bases. In germline, CDR1 is MGHDK, CDR2 SYGVNS. The CDR3 totals 16 residues. In DNA, the CDR3 is TGTGCCAGCAGTGAGCGGATGAGTGGAGCTAATGAAAAACTGTTTTTT. It encodes CASSERMSGANEKLFF. The full variable domain, in which reference TRBV25-1 and TRBJ1-4 provide the parts outside the CDR3, is EADIYQTPRYLVIGTGKKITLECSQTMGHDKMYWYQQDPGMELHLIHYSYGVNSTEKGDLSSESTVSRIRTEHFPLTLESARPSHTSQYLCASSERMSGANEKLFFGSGTQLSVL.

The chain has TRBV6-1 and TRBJ1-3; D not resolved. Trimming removed 3 bases at V and 4 bases at J, with 7 bases between. This CDR3 has 13 residues. Germline CDR1 is MNHNS and CDR2 is SASEGT. The CDR3, as DNA: TGTGCCAGCAGTGAGGGCCCGGGAAACACCATATATTTT. This gives the protein CASSEGPGNTIYF.

This clone was detected a few times. In DNA, the CDR3 is TGTGCCAGCAGCTCCGGTGGGCCAGCTGAAGCTTTCTTT. Translating it yields CASSSGGPAEAFF. The rearrangement joins TRBV7-8 to TRBJ1-1; D is undetermined. Germline lookup yields CDR1 SGHVS and CDR2 FQNEAQ. Trimming pared 4 bases from V and 6 bases from J, leaving 12 bases between. The CDR3 covers 13 residues. Together with reference TRBV7-8 and TRBJ1-1, the CDR3 gives the full variable domain: GAGVSQSPRYKVAKRGQDVALRCDPISGHVSLFWYQQALGQGPEFLTYFQNEAQLDKSGLPSDRFFAERPEGSVSTLKIQRTQQEDSAVYLCASSSGGPAEAFFGQGTRLTVV.

The chain links TRBV6-6 to TRBJ2-7; D call uncertain. Per the germline V gene, CDR1 is MNHNY and CDR2 is SVGAGI (reference sequence). This CDR3 is 13 amino acids long. The V end was cut by 1 base, the J end by 5 bases, with 9 bases between. CDR3 nucleotides: TGTGCCAGCAGTTACTTTTCCGGTAACGAGCAGTACTTC. Amino acids: CASSYFSGNEQYF.

This clone came up a few times. DNA of the CDR3: TGTGCCAGCAGATACTATTGGGGGGACACTGAAGCTTTCTTT. Encoded protein: CASRYYWGDTEAFF. The rearrangement uses TRBV27 and TRBJ1-1; D perhaps matches TRBD1 (5 bases). The germline CDR1 and CDR2 sequences are MNHEY and SMNVEV (reference sequence). V dropped 6 bases and J dropped 3 bases, with 14 bases sitting between them. The CDR3 length is 14 residues.

V gene TRBV27 combines with J gene TRBJ2-3, with D possibly matching TRBD1 (6 bases). Germline CDR1 and CDR2: MNHEY and SMNVEV (reference sequence). This CDR3 has 16 amino acids. Trimming took off 5 bases at V and 0 bases at J, with 15 bases between the two ends. CDR3 nucleotides: TGTGCCAGCAGTATAGACAGGTTGGAAAGCACAGATACGCAGTATTTT. Translation gives CASSIDRLESTDTQYF.

This chain links TRBV10-3 with TRBJ2-7; 7 nucleotides line up with TRBD1. J gave up 0 bases and V 7 bases, and 6 bases lay outside the gene matches. CDR3 length: 14 amino acids. Germline loops: CDR1 ENHRY, CDR2 SYGVKD. Here the CDR3 DNA reads TGTGCCATCACCGGGGACAGTAGCTCCTACGAGCAGTACTTC. Translating gives CAITGDSSSYEQYF.

The V and J genes are TRBV19 and TRBJ1-1; D not certain. The CDR3 covers 13 residues. Germline CDR1 is LNHDA and CDR2 is SQIVND (reference sequence). V lost 5 bases to trimming and J lost 1 base, with 8 bases between them. CDR3 loop: CASSFESNTEAFF. The CDR3 region has the DNA TGTGCCAGTAGTTTTGAGTCGAACACTGAAGCTTTCTTT.

This clone was picked up a small number of times. The rearrangement uses TRBV7-9 and TRBJ1-5; no clear D gene. This CDR3 is 13 amino acids long. CDR1 and CDR2 (germline): SEHNR, FQNEAQ (reference sequence). V lost 5 bases to trimming and J lost 7 bases, with 12 bases between them. The CDR3 sequence: CASSQGSGQPQHF. Here the CDR3 DNA reads TGTGCCAGCAGCCAAGGTTCGGGGCAGCCCCAGCATTTT.

This chain joins TRBV25-1 and TRBJ2-7, with 7 bases identical to TRBD1. J lost 2 bases, V lost 6 bases, and 10 bases had no gene match. This CDR3 spans 15 amino acids. Germline V gene data show CDR1 as MGHDK and CDR2 as SYGVNS. In DNA form, the CDR3 reads TGTGCCAGCAGGCCGACAGGGCTGGTCCCCTACGAGCAGTACTTC. Translated, it gives CASRPTGLVPYEQYF.

The rearrangement links TRBV6-6 to TRBJ2-4, with 9 positions matching TRBD1. The germline gives CDR1 MNHNY, CDR2 SVGAGI (reference sequence). V shed 2 bases, J shed 6 bases, and the junction held 5 bases outside the gene matches. The CDR3 runs to 15 residues. CDR3 amino acids: CASSYGDRVGNIQYF. The CDR3 coding sequence is TGTGCCAGCAGTTACGGGGACAGGGTTGGAAACATTCAGTACTTC.

The chain has TRBV6-5 and TRBJ2-7, with TRBD1 matching over 8 bases. With 7 bases clipped from V and 1 base from J, the junction kept 6 bases outside the gene matches. CDR3 size: 14 residues. CDR1 is MNHEY, CDR2 SVGAGI, per germline. The CDR3 DNA reads TGTGCCAGCATGTTGGGGACAGGTTCCTACGAGCAGTACTTC. This encodes CASMLGTGSYEQYF.

The rearrangement uses TRBV2 and TRBJ2-7; D remains ambiguous. Trimming pared 5 bases from V and 1 base from J, leaving 12 bases between. The CDR3 consists of 14 residues. CDR1 is SNHLY, CDR2 FYNNEI, per germline. The CDR3 sequence: CASSPIYRSYEQYF. In DNA, the CDR3 is TGTGCCAGCAGTCCTATTTATAGGTCCTACGAGCAGTACTTC.

The chain links TRBV10-3 to TRBJ2-1, with 8 bases matching TRBD2. CDR1 ENHRY and CDR2 SYGVKD come from the germline V gene. The CDR3 consists of 16 residues. V lost 6 bases to trimming and J lost 10 bases; unmatched junction nucleotides: 17. The CDR3 protein is CAISPHTSGVQGEQFF. DNA of the CDR3: TGTGCCATCAGCCCGCACACTAGCGGAGTCCAAGGGGAGCAGTTCTTC.

This clone came up once. The chain employs TRBV25-1 and TRBJ2-1, with D possibly called TRBD1 or TRBD2 (5 bases each). The CDR3 is made up of 15 amino acids. Trimming took off 0 bases at V and 2 bases at J, with 8 bases between the two ends. Germline CDR1 reads MGHDK; CDR2 reads SYGVNS. The CDR3 bases are TGTGCCAGCAGTGAATATGGGGGAGCCTACAATGAGCAGTTCTTC. This codes for CASSEYGGAYNEQFF.

This clone was seen a few times. The V call is TRBV5-1, the J call TRBJ1-1; possibly TRBD1 for D (6 bases). The germline V gene encodes CDR1 SGHRS and CDR2 YFSETQ. V was clipped by 4 bases and J by 4 bases, with 14 bases between them. The CDR3 length is 14 residues. The CDR3 reads CASSTGTTGTEAFF. CDR3 nucleotide sequence: TGCGCCAGCAGCACCGGGACAACGGGCACTGAAGCTTTCTTT.

The J gene is TRBJ1-2, the V gene TRBV27, with a possible D match to TRBD1 (6 bases). The CDR3 runs to 14 residues. Trimming took 3 bases from V and 2 from J, leaving 10 bases between them. Germline V lookup: CDR1 MNHEY, CDR2 SMNVEV (reference sequence). CDR3 residues: CASSFNRENYGYTF. CDR3 sequence (DNA): TGTGCCAGCAGTTTTAACAGGGAAAACTATGGCTACACCTTC.

The chain employs TRBV10-3 and TRBJ2-1; TRBD2 agrees at 10 bases. CDR3 length equals 13 residues. Per the germline V gene, CDR1 is ENHRY and CDR2 is SYGVKD. V was pared by 8 bases and J by 7 bases, with 5 bases of the junction left unmatched. This chain's CDR3 is CAISPGLANEQFF. CDR3 sequence (DNA): TGTGCCATCTCCCCGGGACTAGCGAATGAGCAGTTCTTC.

The J gene is TRBJ2-7, the V gene TRBV5-8; 7 bases agree with TRBD1. Losses at the gene ends were 6 bases for V and 1 base for J; bases not matched to a gene: 7. Germline values: CDR1 SGHTS, CDR2 YDEGEE. CDR3 length: 14 residues. The CDR3 nucleotides read TGTGCCAGCACCAGGACAGGCGCTTCCTACGAGCAGTACTTC. This encodes CASTRTGASYEQYF.